This TCR beta chain was found in a study of T-cell memory formation after mild COVID-19. The study's findings and limits: While clones contracting from day 15 to 85 were balanced between CD4 and CD8, later expanders leaned CD4+.

Trimming took 5 bases from V and 3 from J; bases not matched to a gene: 6. The CDR3 is 15 residues long. The germline V gene encodes CDR1 SEHNR and CDR2 FQNEAQ (reference sequence). On this clonotype itself: The antigen is unknown.

TCRdb fed the 5' RACE reads into MiXCR, producing one record per CDR3 protein. Among hundreds of thousands of distinct CDR3 sequences listed, 20% to 25% were seen once. The sequencing input was PBMCs or a T cell subset sorted from them (not recorded which). This clonotype originated in a man aged 18 to 30 who had mild COVID-19 (a few samples of this study predate the infection). Cell type and time point are not known. The rearrangement uses TRBV7-9 and TRBJ2-3; 9 bases line up with TRBD1. The DNA of the CDR3 is TGTGCCAGCAGCGGACGGACAGGGGAGACAGATACGCAGTATTTT. It specifies CASSGRTGETDTQYF.